This TCR beta chain was profiled in a study of blood T cell repertoires in COVID-19. Study at large: Material from acute and convalescent COVID-19 was sourced from the United States, Italy and Spain. In each case, the material was cDNA or gDNA derived from T cells, B-cell-depleted T cells, or PBMCs.

Original processing methods: From reference gene primer amplification, estimates of nucleated cell counts were derived. Here immunoSEQ multiplex PCR was the method, and the copy in TCRdb shows in-frame clones only, minus some. V, J and clone size derive from that table, while D and trimming were established from the DNA sequence. The sample yields approximately 70,000 clones, approximately 84% seen once. Germline V gene lookup returns CDR1 LGHDT and CDR2 YNNKEL (reference sequence). After removal of 3 bases from V and 10 bases from J, the junction contained 12 bases not matched to a gene. The CDR3 length is 16 residues.

The V call is TRBV3-1 (or the pseudogene TRBV3-2), the J call TRBJ2-1; 10 bases map to TRBD2. Sequencing input: peripheral blood. The clonotype was recovered from a woman aged 60 to 75 with acute or convalescent COVID-19. The CDR3 spells CASSHPSGGDKGEQFF. The CDR3 region has the DNA TGTGCCAGCAGCCATCCTAGCGGGGGAGACAAGGGGGAGCAGTTCTTC.